This TCR beta chain emerged from a study of cytomegalovirus exposure and HLA in healthy donors. With 60 Vbeta and 13 Jbeta primers, the PCR was carried out. The data were produced by immunoSEQ multiplex PCR, yet TCRdb's version contains in-frame clones alone and is incomplete. This table has approximately 130,000 clones, over 65% appearing once. The germline V gene has CDR1 MNHEY and CDR2 SMNVEV (reference sequence). The ends were cut back, 4 bases at V and 5 bases at J, with 11 bases in the middle. The CDR3 length is 13 residues. This chain uses TRBV27 with TRBJ2-5, with D perhaps matching TRBD1 (5 bases). This TCR was sampled from a female donor in good health and CMV-seropositive. The sequenced sample consisted of PBMCs. As DNA, the CDR3 is TGTGCCAGCAGTTCGGACACCGACGAGACCCAGTACTTC. It yields the protein CASSSDTDETQYF.